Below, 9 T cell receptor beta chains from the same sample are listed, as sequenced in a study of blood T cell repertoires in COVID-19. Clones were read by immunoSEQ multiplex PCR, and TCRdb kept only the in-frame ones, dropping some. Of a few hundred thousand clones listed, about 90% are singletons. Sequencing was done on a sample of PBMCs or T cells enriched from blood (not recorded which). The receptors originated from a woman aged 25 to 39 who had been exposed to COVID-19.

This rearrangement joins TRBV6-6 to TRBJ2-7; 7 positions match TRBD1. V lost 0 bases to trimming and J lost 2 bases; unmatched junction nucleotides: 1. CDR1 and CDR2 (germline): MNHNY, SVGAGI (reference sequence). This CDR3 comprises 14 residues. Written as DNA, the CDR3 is TGTGCCAGCAGTTACTCGCAGGGGGCCTACGAGCAGTACTTC. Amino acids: CASSYSQGAYEQYF.

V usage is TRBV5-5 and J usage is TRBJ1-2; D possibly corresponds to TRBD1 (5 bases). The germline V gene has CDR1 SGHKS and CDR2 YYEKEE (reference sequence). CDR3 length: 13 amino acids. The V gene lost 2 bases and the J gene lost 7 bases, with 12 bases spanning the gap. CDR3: CASSFDGQGGYTF. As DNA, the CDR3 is TGTGCCAGCAGCTTCGATGGTCAGGGTGGCTACACCTTC.

The CDR3 DNA follows: TGTGCCAGTAGTTTAACTAGCGTCTCCTACGAGCAGTACTTC. This translates into CASSLTSVSYEQYF. The chain is built from TRBV19 and TRBJ2-7, with 7 bases matching TRBD2. The junction had 4 bases not matched to a gene; V was cut back by 5 bases and J by 0 bases. CDR3 length: 14 residues. The germline V gene has CDR1 LNHDA and CDR2 SQIVND (reference sequence).

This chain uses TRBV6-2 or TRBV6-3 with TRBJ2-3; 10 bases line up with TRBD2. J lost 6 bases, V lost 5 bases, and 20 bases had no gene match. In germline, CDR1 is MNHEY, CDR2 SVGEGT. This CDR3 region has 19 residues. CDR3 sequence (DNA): TGTGCCAGCAGTAACAGGGAACTGATAGCGGGAGGACTCCAGGATACGCAGTATTTT. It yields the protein CASSNRELIAGGLQDTQYF.

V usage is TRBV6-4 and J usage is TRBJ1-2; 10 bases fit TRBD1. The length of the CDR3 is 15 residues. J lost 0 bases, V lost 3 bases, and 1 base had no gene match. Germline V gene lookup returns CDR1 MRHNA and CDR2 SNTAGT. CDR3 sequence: CASSEGQGANYGYTF. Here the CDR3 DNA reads TGTGCCAGCAGTGAAGGACAGGGGGCTAACTATGGCTACACCTTC.

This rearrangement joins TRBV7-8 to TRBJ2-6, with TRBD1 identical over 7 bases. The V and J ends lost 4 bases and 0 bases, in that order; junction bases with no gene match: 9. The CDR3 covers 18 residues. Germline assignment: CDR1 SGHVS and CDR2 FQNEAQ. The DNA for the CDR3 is TGTGCCAGCAGCTCGTCCCGGGACAGCATCTCTGGGGCCAACGTCCTGACTTTC. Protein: CASSSSRDSISGANVLTF.

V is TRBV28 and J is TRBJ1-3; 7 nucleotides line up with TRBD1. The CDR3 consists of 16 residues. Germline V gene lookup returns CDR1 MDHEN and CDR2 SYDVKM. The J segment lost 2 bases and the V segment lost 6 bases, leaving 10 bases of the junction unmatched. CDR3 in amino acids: CASSPLPGQPGNTIYF. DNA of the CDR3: TGTGCCAGCAGCCCCCTCCCGGGACAGCCTGGAAACACCATATATTTT.

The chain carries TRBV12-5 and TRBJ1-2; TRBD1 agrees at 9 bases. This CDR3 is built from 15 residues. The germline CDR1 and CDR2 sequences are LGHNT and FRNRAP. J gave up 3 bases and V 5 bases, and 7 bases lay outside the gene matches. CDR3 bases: TGTGCTAGTGGTCCCGGGACAGGGATTCACTATGGCTACACCTTC. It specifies CASGPGTGIHYGYTF.

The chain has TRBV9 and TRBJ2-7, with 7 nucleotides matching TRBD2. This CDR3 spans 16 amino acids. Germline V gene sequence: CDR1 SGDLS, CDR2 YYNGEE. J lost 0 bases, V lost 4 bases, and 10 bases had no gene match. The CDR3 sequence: CASSPFAGETSYEQYF. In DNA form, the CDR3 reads TGTGCCAGCAGCCCCTTTGCGGGAGAGACCTCCTACGAGCAGTACTTC.